These T cell receptor beta chains were read from a single sample in a study of Graves' ophthalmopathy and Graves' hyperthyroidism. MiXCR, applied by TCRdb to the multiplex PCR reads, yields one record per CDR3 protein. The data show a few hundred thousand distinct CDR3 sequences, approximately 15% seen once. Source material: peripheral blood. The origin of the receptors is a woman between 18 and 29 years old with stable Graves' hyperthyroidism. The CDR3 runs from the conserved cysteine through the conserved F or W. D genes are given only for firm matches. Clone size is given for some rows only: seen once, a few or many times, or a class if the clone is expanded.

TRBJ2-3 | TRBV6-2/TRBV6-3 | - | - | CASTFTRGGTQYF | TGTGCCAGCACCTTTACCAGGGGAGGTACGCAGTATTTT
TRBJ1-5 | TRBV27 | - | few | CASSPAGGSNQPQHF | TGTGCCAGCAGTCCCGCCGGGGGCAGCAATCAGCCCCAGCATTTT
TRBJ1-3 | TRBV19 | TRBD1 | - | CATTDRAFSGNTIYF | TGTGCCACTACGGACAGGGCATTTTCTGGAAACACCATATATTTT
TRBJ2-7 | TRBV7-8 | TRBD1 | many | CASSLTGGASYEQYF | TGTGCCAGCAGCCTTACAGGGGGCGCCTCCTACGAGCAGTACTTC
TRBJ2-2 | TRBV7-3 | - | few | CASSLGGDAGELFF | TGTGCCAGCAGCTTAGGGGGAGACGCCGGGGAGCTGTTTTTT
TRBJ1-1 | TRBV11-2 | - | many | CASSLDRVLNTEAFF | TGTGCCAGCAGCTTAGACAGGGTCTTAAACACTGAAGCTTTCTTT
TRBJ1-2 | TRBV28 | TRBD1 | - | CASSFPYRDRVNGYTF | TGTGCCAGCAGTTTCCCTTACCGGGACAGGGTGAATGGCTACACCTTC
TRBJ1-1 | TRBV6-2/TRBV6-3 | - | many | CASSYGQLEAFF | TGTGCCAGCAGTTACGGACAGCTCGAAGCTTTCTTT
TRBJ2-2 | TRBV9 | TRBD2 | - | CASSPRGGWNTGELFF | TGTGCCAGCAGCCCCCGCGGGGGATGGAACACCGGGGAGCTGTTTTTT
TRBJ1-1 | TRBV20-1 | - | many | CSARDYSRVIGSAFF | TGCAGTGCTAGAGATTATTCTCGTGTGATTGGCTCAGCTTTCTTT
TRBJ2-7 | TRBV28 | - | many | CASITSPGGLFYEQYF | TGTGCCAGCATTACCTCCCCCGGGGGATTATTCTACGAGCAGTACTTC
TRBJ2-7 | TRBV3-1 | TRBD2 | - | CASSRNPTSARAYEQYF | TGTGCCAGCAGCCGCAACCCGACTAGCGCGAGAGCGTACGAGCAGTACTTC
TRBJ2-7 | TRBV6-4 | - | - | CASSPPVGGQYF | TGTGCCAGCAGCCCTCCGGTGGGTGGGCAGTACTTC
TRBJ1-2 | TRBV11-2 | - | many | CASSLGVGSEGYTF | TGTGCCAGCAGCTTAGGAGTGGGATCTGAGGGCTACACCTTC
TRBJ2-5 | TRBV27 | - | many | CASSLGGGKGTQYF | TGTGCCAGCAGTTTGGGGGGGGGCAAAGGGACCCAGTACTTC
TRBJ2-1 | TRBV6-5 | - | few | CASRQRGYNEQFF | TGTGCCAGCAGACAAAGGGGTTACAATGAGCAGTTCTTC
TRBJ2-7 | TRBV9 | TRBD1 | few | CASSAGTGDYEQYF | TGTGCCAGCAGCGCCGGGACAGGGGATTACGAGCAGTACTTC
TRBJ2-7 | TRBV6-1 | - | many | CASSDLLSYEQYF | TGTGCCAGCAGTGACCTCCTCAGTTACGAGCAGTACTTC
TRBJ1-2 | TRBV20-1 | - | few | CSARIEGVHGYTF | TGCAGTGCTAGAATCGAAGGGGTCCATGGCTACACCTTC
TRBJ2-7 | TRBV6-1 | - | many | CASSERRTSYEQYF | TGTGCCAGCAGTGAAAGGAGGACCAGTTACGAGCAGTACTTC
TRBJ1-2 | TRBV6-1 | - | many | CASSETDRTRGYTF | TGTGCCAGCAGTGAAACCGACAGGACCCGGGGCTACACCTTC
TRBJ2-2 | TRBV11-1 | - | many | CASSPLPGTEGMISGELFF | TGTGCCAGCAGCCCATTGCCCGGGACTGAGGGTATGATATCCGGGGAGCTGTTTTTT
TRBJ2-5 | TRBV2 | - | - | CASSEASGGGETQYF | TGTGCCAGCAGTGAAGCGTCAGGGGGGGGAGAGACCCAGTACTTC
TRBJ2-2 | TRBV5-1 | - | few | CASNGGMKTGELFF | TGCGCCAGCAACGGGGGAATGAAGACCGGGGAGCTGTTTTTT
TRBJ2-7 | TRBV19 | - | many | CASSIRQGRQKIHEQYF | TGTGCCAGTAGTATTCGTCAGGGACGACAAAAAATCCACGAGCAGTACTTC
TRBJ2-5 | TRBV24-1 | - | many | CATSAPVASQETQYF | TGTGCCACCAGTGCGCCAGTAGCGTCGCAAGAGACCCAGTACTTC
TRBJ2-7 | TRBV12-3/TRBV12-4 | - | many | CASSPLGGPSYEQYF | TGTGCCAGCAGCCCCCTTGGGGGGCCCTCCTACGAGCAGTACTTC
TRBJ1-5 | TRBV12-5 | - | many | CASGPPGFSQPQHF | TGTGCTAGTGGACCGCCAGGGTTTAGTCAGCCCCAGCATTTT
TRBJ1-2 | TRBV6-1 | - | many | CASSDPLVALGYTF | TGTGCCAGCAGTGACCCGCTCGTCGCGCTTGGCTACACCTTC
TRBJ2-6 | TRBV7-3 | - | many | CASRSHAGAGANVLTF | TGTGCCAGCAGGTCTCATGCAGGGGCTGGGGCCAACGTCCTGACTTTC
TRBJ2-5 | TRBV6-5 | TRBD1 | many | CASSRGTGGPQETQYF | TGTGCCAGCAGTCGCGGGACAGGGGGTCCCCAAGAGACCCAGTACTTC
TRBJ1-1 | TRBV2 | - | - | CASREDTTEAFF | TGTGCCAGCAGAGAAGACACCACTGAAGCTTTCTTT
TRBJ2-7 | TRBV3-1 | - | - | CASSPVQGTPRFSEQYF | TGTGCCAGCAGCCCAGTACAGGGAACTCCACGCTTCTCCGAGCAGTACTTC
TRBJ2-2 | TRBV15 | TRBD1 | many | CATSREGQGRSGELFF | TGTGCCACCAGCAGAGAAGGACAGGGTCGATCGGGGGAGCTGTTTTTT
TRBJ1-2 | TRBV15 | - | many | CATSRAEGIYGYTF | TGTGCCACCAGCAGAGCGGAAGGGATCTATGGCTACACCTTC
TRBJ1-1 | TRBV7-2 | - | few | CASSFPGAVYSAFF | TGTGCCAGCAGCTTCCCAGGGGCGGTTTATTCCGCTTTCTTT
TRBJ1-2 | TRBV5-6 | - | many | CASSPWGRPVDYGYTF | TGTGCCAGCAGCCCCTGGGGGAGGCCGGTCGACTATGGCTACACCTTC
TRBJ1-1 | TRBV7-9 | - | - | CASRSPLGPLEAFF | TGTGCCAGCAGGTCACCATTGGGGCCTCTTGAAGCTTTCTTT
TRBJ1-1 | TRBV6-1 | TRBD1 | - | CASIDRGVTEAFF | TGTGCCAGCATCGACAGGGGGGTGACTGAAGCTTTCTTT